This TCR beta chain came from a study of blood T cell repertoires in COVID-19. Authors' processing steps: How many nucleated cells were present was estimated from reference gene primer amplification. Generated by immunoSEQ multiplex PCR, the TCRdb table keeps only in-frame clones and is missing some. D and trimming come from the DNA, and the V and J calls and clone size come from that table. The data contain 20,000 to 30,000 clones, approximately 86% of them singletons. CDR3 length: 16 amino acids. CDR1 MNHEY and CDR2 SMNVEV come from the germline V gene (reference sequence). J was trimmed by 0 bases and V by 3 bases; bases with no gene match: 8.

This sequence was found in a man aged 45-65 years with active COVID-19. The J gene is TRBJ2-7, the V gene TRBV27; TRBD2 matches 7 bases. Sequenced: peripheral blood. Here the CDR3 reads CASSLLPSGNSYEQYF. In nucleotides, the CDR3 is TGTGCCAGCAGTTTGCTTCCTAGCGGTAACTCCTACGAGCAGTACTTC.